This is a list of T cell receptor beta chains from one sample in a study of shared clonotypes between healthy human individuals. The repertoire was sequenced with immunoSEQ multiplex PCR; TCRdb's copy has only in-frame clones and lacks some. The sample holds fewer than 1.6 million clones; approximately 98.5% are singletons and the top ten take approximately 0.4%. The sequenced sample was naive CD4+ T cells sorted from blood. The receptors originated from a man aged 25-40 years in good health. Both conserved end residues are part of each CDR3. Each record gives: J gene, V gene, CDR3 protein.

>TRBJ2-5|TRBV5-4
CASSQAPGQGIAETQYF
>TRBJ2-7|TRBV30
CAWARGLYEQYF
>TRBJ2-7|TRBV7-3
CASSLIAGGYEQYF
>TRBJ2-2|TRBV7-3
CASGIAGHLELFF
>TRBJ2-7|TRBV6-7
CASSTLDTVSYEQYF
>TRBJ2-2|TRBV10-3
CAISGQPGELFF
>TRBJ1-4|TRBV30
CAWSPAESPTNEKLFF
>TRBJ2-7|TRBV18
CASSKGPNSYEQYF
>TRBJ2-2|TRBV5-1
CASSPGQGILTGELFF
>TRBJ1-5|TRBV6-9
CASSYPDSNQPQHF
>TRBJ1-1|TRBV2
CASSETGGVGTEAFF
>TRBJ2-5|TRBV2
CASSEVGPEYF
>TRBJ2-7|TRBV7-8
CASSFRDTELSPYF
>TRBJ2-1|TRBV27
CASSYDGATTGEQFF
>TRBJ1-5|TRBV29-1
CSVVVGGLHRNQPQHF
>TRBJ2-3|TRBV5-1
CASSLPSRLARSTDTQYF